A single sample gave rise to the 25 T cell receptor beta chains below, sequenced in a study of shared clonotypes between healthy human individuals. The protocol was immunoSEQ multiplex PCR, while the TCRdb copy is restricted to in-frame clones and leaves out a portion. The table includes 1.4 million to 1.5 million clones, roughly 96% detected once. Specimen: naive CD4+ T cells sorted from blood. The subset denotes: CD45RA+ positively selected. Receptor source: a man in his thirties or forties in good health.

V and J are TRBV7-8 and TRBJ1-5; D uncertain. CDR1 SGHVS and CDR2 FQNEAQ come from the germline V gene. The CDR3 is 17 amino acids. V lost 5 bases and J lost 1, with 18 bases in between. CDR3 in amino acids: CASSLPAWRGSNQPQHF. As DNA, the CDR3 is TGTGCCAGCAGCCTACCGGCCTGGCGCGGAAGCAATCAGCCCCAGCATTTT. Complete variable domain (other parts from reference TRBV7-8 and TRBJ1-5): GAGVSQSPRYKVAKRGQDVALRCDPISGHVSLFWYQQALGQGPEFLTYFQNEAQLDKSGLPSDRFFAERPEGSVSTLKIQRTQQEDSAVYLCASSLPAWRGSNQPQHFGDGTRLSIL.

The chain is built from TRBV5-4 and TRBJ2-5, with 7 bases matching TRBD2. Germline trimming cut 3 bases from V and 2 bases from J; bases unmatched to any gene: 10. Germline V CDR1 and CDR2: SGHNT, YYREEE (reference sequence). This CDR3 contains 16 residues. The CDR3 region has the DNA TGTGCCAGCAGCTCTCCGGGGCGCGGGGGACAAGAGACCCAGTACTTC. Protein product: CASSSPGRGGQETQYF.

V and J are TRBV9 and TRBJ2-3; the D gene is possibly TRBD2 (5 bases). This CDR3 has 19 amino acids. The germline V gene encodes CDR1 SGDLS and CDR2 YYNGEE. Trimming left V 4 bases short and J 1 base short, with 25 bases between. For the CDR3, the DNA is TGTGCCAGCAGCCCTAGAGGGCCCACCCAAAGATTTGGCACAGATACGCAGTATTTT. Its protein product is CASSPRGPTQRFGTDTQYF.

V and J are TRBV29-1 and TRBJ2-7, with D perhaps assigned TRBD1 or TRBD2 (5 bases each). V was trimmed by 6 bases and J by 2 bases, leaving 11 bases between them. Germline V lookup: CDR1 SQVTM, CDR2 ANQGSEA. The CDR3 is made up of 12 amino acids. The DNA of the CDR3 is TGCAGCGTAGAGACAGCGGCCTACGAGCAGTACTTC. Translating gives CSVETAAYEQYF.

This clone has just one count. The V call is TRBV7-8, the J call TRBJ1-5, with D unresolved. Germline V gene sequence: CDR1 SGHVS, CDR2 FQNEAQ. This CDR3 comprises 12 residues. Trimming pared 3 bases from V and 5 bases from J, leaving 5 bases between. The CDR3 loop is CASSFPDQPQHF. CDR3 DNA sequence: TGTGCCAGCAGCTTTCCAGATCAGCCCCAGCATTTT. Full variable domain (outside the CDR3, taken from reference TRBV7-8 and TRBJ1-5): GAGVSQSPRYKVAKRGQDVALRCDPISGHVSLFWYQQALGQGPEFLTYFQNEAQLDKSGLPSDRFFAERPEGSVSTLKIQRTQQEDSAVYLCASSFPDQPQHFGDGTRLSIL.

The CDR3 coding sequence is TGTGCCAGCAGCACCCGAACAATCCGCTTCTACGAGCAGTACTTC. This encodes CASSTRTIRFYEQYF. This rearrangement joins TRBV5-6 to TRBJ2-7; D not certain. Germline V lookup: CDR1 SGHDT, CDR2 YYEEEE. The CDR3 loop spans 15 amino acids. V lost 4 bases and J lost 3, with 17 bases in between. The full variable domain, completed using reference TRBV5-6 and TRBJ2-7, is DAGVTQSPTHLIKTRGQQVTLRCSPKSGHDTVSWYQQALGQGPQFIFQYYEEEERQRGNFPDRFSGHQFPNYSSELNVNALLLGDSALYLCASSTRTIRFYEQYFGPGTRLTVT.

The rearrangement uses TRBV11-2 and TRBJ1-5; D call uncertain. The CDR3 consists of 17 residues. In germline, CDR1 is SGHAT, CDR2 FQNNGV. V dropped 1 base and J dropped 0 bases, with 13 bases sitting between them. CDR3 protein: CASSLVRQNYSNQPQHF. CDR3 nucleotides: TGTGCCAGCAGCTTAGTAAGGCAGAATTATAGCAATCAGCCCCAGCATTTT.

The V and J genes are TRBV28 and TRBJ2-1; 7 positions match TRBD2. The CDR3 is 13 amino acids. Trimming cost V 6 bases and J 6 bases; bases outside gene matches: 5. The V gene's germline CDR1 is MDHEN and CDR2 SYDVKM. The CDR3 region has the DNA TGTGCCAGCAGATCCGGACTAGTCAATGAGCAGTTCTTC. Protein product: CASRSGLVNEQFF.

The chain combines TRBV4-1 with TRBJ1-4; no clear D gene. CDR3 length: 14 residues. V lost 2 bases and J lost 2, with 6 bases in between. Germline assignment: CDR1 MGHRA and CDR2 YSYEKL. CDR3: CASSQSRTNEKLFF. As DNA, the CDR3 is TGCGCCAGCAGCCAATCCCGGACTAATGAAAAACTGTTTTTT.

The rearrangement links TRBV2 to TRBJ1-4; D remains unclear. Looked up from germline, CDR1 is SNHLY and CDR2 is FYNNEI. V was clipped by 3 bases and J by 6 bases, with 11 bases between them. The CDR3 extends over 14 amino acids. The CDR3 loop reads CASSERGRHEKLFF. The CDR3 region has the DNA TGTGCCAGCAGTGAGCGGGGTAGGCATGAAAAACTGTTTTTT.

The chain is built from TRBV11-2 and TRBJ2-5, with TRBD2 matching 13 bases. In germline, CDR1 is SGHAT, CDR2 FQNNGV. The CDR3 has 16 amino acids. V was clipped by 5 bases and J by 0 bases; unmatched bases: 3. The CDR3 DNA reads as TGTGCCAGCAGCCAGGGGACTAGCGGGAACCAAGAGACCCAGTACTTC. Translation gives CASSQGTSGNQETQYF. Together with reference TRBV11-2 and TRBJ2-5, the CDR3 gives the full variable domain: EAGVAQSPRYKIIEKRQSVAFWCNPISGHATLYWYQQILGQGPKLLIQFQNNGVVDDSQLPKDRFSAERLKGVDSTLKIQPAKLEDSAVYLCASSQGTSGNQETQYFGPGTRLLVL.

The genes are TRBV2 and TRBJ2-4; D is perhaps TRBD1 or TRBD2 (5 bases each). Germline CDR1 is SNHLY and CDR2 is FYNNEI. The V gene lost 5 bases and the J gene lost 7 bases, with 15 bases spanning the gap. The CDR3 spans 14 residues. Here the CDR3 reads CASSQAGTKNIQYF. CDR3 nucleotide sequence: TGTGCCAGCAGTCAGGCAGGGACGAAGAACATTCAGTACTTC.

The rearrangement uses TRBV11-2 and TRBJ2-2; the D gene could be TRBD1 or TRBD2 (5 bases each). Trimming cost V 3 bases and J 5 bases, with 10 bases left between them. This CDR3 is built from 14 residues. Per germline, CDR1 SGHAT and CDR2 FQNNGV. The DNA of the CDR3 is TGTGCCAGCAGCTTGGGGGAGTGGACCGGGGAGCTGTTTTTT. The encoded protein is CASSLGEWTGELFF.

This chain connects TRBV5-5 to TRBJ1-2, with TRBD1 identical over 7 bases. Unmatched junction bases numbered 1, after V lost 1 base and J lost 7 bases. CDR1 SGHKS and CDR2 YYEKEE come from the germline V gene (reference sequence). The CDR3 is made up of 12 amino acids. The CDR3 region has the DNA TGTGCCAGCAGCTTGAGACAGGGTGGCTACACCTTC. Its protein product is CASSLRQGGYTF.

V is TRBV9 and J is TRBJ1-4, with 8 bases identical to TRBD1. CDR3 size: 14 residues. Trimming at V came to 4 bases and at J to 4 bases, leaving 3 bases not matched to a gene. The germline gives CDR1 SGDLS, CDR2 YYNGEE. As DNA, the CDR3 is TGTGCCAGCAGCCCACAGGGGGGTAATGAAAAACTGTTTTTT. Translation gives CASSPQGGNEKLFF.

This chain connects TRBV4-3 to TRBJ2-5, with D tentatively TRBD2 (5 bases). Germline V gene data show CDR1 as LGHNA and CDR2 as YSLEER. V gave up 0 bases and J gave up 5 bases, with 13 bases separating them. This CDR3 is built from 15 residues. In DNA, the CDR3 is TGCGCCAGCAGCCAAGATCATGCGGGTAGGGAGACCCAGTACTTC. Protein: CASSQDHAGRETQYF.

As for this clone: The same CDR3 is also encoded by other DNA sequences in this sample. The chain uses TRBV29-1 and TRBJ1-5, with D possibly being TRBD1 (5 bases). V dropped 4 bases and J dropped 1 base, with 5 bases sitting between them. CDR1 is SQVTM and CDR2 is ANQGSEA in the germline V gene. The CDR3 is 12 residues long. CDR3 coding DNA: TGCAGCGTTGGGGACAGCAATCAGCCCCAGCATTTT. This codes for CSVGDSNQPQHF.

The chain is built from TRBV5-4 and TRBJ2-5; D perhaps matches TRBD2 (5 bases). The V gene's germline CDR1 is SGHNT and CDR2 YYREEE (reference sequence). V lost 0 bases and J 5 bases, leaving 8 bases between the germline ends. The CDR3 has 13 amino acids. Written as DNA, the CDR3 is TGTGCCAGCAGCTTGGGGCGGAGGGAGACCCAGTACTTC. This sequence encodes CASSLGRRETQYF.

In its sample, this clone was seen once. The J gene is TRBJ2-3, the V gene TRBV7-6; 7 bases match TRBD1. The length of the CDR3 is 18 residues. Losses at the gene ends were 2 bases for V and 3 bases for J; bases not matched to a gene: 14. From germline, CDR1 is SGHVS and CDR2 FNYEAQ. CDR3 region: CASSLRGLVGRVTDTQYF. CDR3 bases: TGTGCCAGCAGCTTAAGGGGGCTCGTGGGAAGGGTGACAGATACGCAGTATTTT.

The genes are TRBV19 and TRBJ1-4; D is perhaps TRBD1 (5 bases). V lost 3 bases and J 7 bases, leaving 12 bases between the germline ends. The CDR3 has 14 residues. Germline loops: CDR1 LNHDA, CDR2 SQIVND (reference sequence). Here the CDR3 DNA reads TGTGCCAGTAGTATCCTCAGGGTCGGTGAAAAACTGTTTTTT. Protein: CASSILRVGEKLFF.

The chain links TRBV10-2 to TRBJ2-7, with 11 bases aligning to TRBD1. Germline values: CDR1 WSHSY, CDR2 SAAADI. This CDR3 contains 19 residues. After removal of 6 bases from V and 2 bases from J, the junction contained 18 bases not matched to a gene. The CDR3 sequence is CASRMNLDRGRVRTYEQYF. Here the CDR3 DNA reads TGCGCCAGCAGAATGAACCTGGACAGGGGGCGTGTGAGAACCTACGAGCAGTACTTC.

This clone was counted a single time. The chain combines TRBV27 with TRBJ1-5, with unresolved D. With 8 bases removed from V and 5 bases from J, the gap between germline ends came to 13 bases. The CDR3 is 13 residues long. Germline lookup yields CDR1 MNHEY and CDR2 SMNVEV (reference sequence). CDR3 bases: TGTGCCAGCCGCTACTCGCCGGATCAGCCCCAGCATTTT. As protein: CASRYSPDQPQHF.

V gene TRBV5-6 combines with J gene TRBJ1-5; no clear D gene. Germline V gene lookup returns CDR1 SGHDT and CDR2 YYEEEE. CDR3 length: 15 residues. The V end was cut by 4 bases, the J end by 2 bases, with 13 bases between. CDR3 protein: CASSRGIWGNQPQHF. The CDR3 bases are TGTGCCAGCAGCCGAGGCATCTGGGGCAATCAGCCCCAGCATTTT.

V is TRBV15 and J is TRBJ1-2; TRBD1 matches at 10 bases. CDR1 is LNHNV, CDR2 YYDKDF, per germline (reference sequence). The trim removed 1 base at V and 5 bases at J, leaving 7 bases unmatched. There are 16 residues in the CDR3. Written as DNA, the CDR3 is TGTGCCACCAGCAGAGCAGGACAGGGGGGCTTATATGGCTACACCTTC. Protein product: CATSRAGQGGLYGYTF. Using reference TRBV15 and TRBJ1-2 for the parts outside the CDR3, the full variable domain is DAMVIQNPRYQVTQFGKPVTLSCSQTLNHNVMYWYQQKSSQAPKLLFHYYDKDFNNEADTPDNFQSRRPNTSFCFLDIRSPGLGDTAMYLCATSRAGQGGLYGYTFGSGTRLTVV.

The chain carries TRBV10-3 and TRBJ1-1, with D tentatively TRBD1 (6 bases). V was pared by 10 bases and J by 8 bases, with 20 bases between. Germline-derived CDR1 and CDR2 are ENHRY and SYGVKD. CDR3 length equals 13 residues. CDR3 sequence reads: CATERGLQEEAFF. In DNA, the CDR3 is TGTGCCACGGAGCGGGGGCTCCAAGAAGAAGCTTTCTTT.